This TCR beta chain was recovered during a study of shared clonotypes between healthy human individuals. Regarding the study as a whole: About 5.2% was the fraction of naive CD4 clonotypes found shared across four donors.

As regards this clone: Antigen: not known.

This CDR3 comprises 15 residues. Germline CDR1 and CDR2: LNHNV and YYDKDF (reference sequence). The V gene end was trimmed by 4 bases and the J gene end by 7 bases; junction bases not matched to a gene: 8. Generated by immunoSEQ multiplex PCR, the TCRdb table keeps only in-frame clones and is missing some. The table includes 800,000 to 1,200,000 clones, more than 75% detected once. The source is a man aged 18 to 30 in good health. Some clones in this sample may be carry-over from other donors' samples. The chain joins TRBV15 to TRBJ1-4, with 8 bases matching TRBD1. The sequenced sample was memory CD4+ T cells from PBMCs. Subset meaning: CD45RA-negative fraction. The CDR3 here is CATSTTQGAGEKLFF. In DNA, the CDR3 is TGTGCCACCAGCACAACCCAGGGGGCAGGTGAAAAACTGTTTTTT.